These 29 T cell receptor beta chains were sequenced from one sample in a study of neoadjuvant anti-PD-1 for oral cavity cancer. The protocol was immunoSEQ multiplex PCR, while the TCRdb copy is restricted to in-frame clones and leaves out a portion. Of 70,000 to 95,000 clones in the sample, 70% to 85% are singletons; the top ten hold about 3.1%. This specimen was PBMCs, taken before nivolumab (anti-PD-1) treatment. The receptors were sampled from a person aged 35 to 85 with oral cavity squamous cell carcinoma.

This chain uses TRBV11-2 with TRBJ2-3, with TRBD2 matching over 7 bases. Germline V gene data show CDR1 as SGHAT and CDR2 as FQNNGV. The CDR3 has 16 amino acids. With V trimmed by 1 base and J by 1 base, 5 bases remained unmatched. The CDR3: CASSLGPGGGTDTQYF. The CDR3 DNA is TGTGCCAGCAGCTTAGGGCCGGGGGGAGGCACAGATACGCAGTATTTT.

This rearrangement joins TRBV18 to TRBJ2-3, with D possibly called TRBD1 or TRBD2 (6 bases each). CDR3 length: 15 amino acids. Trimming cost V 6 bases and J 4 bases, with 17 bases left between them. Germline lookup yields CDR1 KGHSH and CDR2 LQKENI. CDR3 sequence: CASSWGAPVSDTQYF. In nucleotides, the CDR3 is TGTGCCAGCTCGTGGGGGGCCCCGGTATCAGATACGCAGTATTTT. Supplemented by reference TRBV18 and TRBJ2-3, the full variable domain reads NAGVMQNPRHLVRRRGQEARLRCSPMKGHSHVYWYRQLPEEGLKFMVYLQKENIIDESGMPKERFSAEFPKEGPSILRIQQVVRGDSAAYFCASSWGAPVSDTQYFGPGTRLTVL.

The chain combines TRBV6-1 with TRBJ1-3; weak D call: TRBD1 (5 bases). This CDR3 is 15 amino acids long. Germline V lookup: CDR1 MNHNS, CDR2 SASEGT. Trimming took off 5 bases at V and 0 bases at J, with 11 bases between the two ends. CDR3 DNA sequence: TGTGCCAGCAGTCGGGCGGGGCCCTCTGGAAACACCATATATTTT. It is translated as CASSRAGPSGNTIYF.

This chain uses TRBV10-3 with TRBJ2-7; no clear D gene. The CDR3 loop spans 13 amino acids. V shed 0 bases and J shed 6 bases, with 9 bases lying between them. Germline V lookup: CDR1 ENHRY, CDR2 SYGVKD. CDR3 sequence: CAISESSPFEQYF. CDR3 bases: TGTGCCATCAGTGAGTCGAGCCCCTTCGAGCAGTACTTC.

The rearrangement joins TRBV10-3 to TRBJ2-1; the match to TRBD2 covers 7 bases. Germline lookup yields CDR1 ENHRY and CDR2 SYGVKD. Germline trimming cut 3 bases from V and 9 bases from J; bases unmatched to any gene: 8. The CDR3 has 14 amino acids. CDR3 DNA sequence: TGTGCCATCAGTGACGGGACTACTCCCAGTGAGCAGTTCTTC. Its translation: CAISDGTTPSEQFF.

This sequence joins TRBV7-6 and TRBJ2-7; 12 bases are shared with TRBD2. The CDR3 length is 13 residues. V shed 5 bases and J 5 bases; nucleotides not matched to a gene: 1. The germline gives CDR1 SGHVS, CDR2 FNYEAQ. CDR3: CASSRLAGDEQYF. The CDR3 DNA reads TGTGCCAGCAGCAGACTAGCGGGGGACGAGCAGTACTTC.

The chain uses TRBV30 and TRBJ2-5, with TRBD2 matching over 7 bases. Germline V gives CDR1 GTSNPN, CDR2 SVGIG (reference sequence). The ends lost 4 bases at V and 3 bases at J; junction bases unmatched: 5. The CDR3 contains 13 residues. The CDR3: CAWTPSGEETQYF. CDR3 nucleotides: TGTGCCTGGACGCCTAGCGGTGAAGAGACCCAGTACTTC. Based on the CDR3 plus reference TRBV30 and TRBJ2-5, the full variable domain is SQTIHQWPATLVQPVGSPLSLECTVEGTSNPNLYWYRQAAGRGLQLLFYSVGIGQISSEVPQNLSASRPQDRQFILSSKKLLLSDSGFYLCAWTPSGEETQYFGPGTRLLVL.

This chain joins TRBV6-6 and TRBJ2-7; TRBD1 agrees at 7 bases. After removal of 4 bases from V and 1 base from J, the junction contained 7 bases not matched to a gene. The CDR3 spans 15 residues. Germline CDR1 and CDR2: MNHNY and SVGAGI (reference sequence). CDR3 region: CASSSGTDTSYEQYF. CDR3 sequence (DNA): TGTGCCAGCAGTTCCGGGACAGATACTTCCTACGAGCAGTACTTC.

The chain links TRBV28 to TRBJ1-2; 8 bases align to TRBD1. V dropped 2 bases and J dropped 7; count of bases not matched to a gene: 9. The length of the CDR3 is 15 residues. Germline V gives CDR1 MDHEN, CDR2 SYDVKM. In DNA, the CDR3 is TGTGCCAGCAGTTTAAGGCAGGGGGCGGGGAGTGGCTACACCTTC. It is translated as CASSLRQGAGSGYTF.

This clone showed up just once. This CDR3 is CASSLQESQPQHF. CDR3 nucleotides: TGTGCCAGCAGCCTCCAGGAAAGCCAGCCCCAGCATTTT. The V gene is TRBV7-8, the J gene TRBJ1-5; D gene unclear. Germline V CDR1 and CDR2: SGHVS, FQNEAQ. CDR3 size: 13 residues. With 5 bases removed from V and 7 bases from J, the gap between germline ends came to 12 bases.

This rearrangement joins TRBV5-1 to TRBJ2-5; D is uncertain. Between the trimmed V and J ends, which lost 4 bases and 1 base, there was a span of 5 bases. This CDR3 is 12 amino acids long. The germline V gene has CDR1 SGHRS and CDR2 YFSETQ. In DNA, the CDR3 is TGCGCCAGCAGCCCGACCCAAGAGACCCAGTACTTC. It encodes CASSPTQETQYF. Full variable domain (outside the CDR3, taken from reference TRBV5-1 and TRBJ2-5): KAGVTQTPRYLIKTRGQQVTLSCSPISGHRSVSWYQQTPGQGLQFLFEYFSETQRNKGNFPGRFSGRQFSNSRSEMNVSTLELGDSALYLCASSPTQETQYFGPGTRLLVL.

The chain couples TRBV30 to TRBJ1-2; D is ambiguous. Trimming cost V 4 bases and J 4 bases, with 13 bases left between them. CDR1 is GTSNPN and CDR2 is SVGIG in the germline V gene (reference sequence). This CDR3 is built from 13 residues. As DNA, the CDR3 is TGTGCCTGGAAGGAGGGCTTTTTCTATGGCTACACCTTC. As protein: CAWKEGFFYGYTF.

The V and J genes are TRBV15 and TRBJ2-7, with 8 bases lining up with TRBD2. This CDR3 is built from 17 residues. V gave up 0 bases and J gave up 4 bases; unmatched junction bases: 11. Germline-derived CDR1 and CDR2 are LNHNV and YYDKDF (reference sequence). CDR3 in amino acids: CATSRDRGGFPRYEQYF. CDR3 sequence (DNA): TGTGCCACCAGCAGAGACCGGGGGGGATTCCCCCGATACGAGCAGTACTTC.

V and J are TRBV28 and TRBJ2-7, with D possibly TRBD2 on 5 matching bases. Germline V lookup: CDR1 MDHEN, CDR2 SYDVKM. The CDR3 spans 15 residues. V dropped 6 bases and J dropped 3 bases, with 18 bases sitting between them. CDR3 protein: CASSREGSGNYEQYF. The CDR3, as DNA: TGTGCCAGCAGCCGAGAGGGTTCGGGGAACTACGAGCAGTACTTC.

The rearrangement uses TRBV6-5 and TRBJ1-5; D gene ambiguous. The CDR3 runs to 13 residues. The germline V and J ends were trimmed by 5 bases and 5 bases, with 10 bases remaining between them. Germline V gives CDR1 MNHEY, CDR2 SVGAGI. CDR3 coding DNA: TGTGCCAGCAGTGAGACGGCAGATCAGCCCCAGCATTTT. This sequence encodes CASSETADQPQHF.

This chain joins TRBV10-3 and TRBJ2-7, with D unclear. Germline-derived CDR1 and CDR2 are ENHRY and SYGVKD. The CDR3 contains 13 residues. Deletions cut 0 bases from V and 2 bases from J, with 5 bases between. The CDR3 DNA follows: TGTGCCATCAGTGAGTCGACGGCCTACGAGCAGTACTTC. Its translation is CAISESTAYEQYF.

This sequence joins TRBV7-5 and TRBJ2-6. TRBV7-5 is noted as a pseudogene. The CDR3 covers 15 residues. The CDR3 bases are TGTGCCAGAAGGGCGCATGAAAGTCGGGCCAACGTCCTGACTTTC. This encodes CARRAHESRANVLTF.

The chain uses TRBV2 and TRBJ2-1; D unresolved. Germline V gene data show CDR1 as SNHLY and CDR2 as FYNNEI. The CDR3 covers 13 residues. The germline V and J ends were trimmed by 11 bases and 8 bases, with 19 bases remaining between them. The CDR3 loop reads CAGTSDLLYEQFF. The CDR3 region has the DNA TGTGCCGGCACCTCGGACCTACTATATGAGCAGTTCTTC.

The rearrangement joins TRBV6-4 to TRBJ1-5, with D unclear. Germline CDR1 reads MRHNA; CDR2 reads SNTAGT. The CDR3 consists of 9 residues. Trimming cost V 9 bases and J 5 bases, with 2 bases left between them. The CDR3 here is CARYQPQHF. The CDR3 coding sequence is TGTGCCAGGTATCAGCCCCAGCATTTT.

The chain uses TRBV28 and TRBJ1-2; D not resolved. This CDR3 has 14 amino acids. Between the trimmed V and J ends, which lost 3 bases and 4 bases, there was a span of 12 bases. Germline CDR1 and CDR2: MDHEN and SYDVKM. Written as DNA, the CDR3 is TGTGCCAGCAGTTTTAGGTCTCAGTTCTATGGCTACACCTTC. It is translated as CASSFRSQFYGYTF.

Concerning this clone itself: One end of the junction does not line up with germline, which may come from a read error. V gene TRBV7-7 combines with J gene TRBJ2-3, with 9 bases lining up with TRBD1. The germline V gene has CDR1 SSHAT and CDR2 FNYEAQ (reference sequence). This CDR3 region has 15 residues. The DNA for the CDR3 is TGTGCTAGCAGCTCGGGGACAGGGAGGACAGATACGCAGTATTTT. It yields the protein CASSSGTGRTDTQYF.

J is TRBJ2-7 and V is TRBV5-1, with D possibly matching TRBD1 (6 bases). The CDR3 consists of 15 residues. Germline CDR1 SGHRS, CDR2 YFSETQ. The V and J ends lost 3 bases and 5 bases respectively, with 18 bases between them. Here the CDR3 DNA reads TGCGCCAGCAGCTCGCCCCCGACAGGATACGACGAGCAGTACTTC. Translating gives CASSSPPTGYDEQYF.

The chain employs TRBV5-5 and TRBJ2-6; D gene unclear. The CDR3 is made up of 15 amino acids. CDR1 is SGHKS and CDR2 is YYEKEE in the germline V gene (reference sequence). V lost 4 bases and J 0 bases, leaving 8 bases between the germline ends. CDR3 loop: CASSQTVSGANVLTF. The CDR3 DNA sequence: TGTGCCAGCAGCCAAACAGTCTCTGGGGCCAACGTCCTGACTTTC.

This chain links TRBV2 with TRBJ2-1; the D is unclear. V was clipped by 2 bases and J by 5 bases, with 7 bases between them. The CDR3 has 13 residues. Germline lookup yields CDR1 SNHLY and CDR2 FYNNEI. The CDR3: CASSEPLDNEQFF. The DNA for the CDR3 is TGTGCCAGCAGTGAACCACTTGACAATGAGCAGTTCTTC.

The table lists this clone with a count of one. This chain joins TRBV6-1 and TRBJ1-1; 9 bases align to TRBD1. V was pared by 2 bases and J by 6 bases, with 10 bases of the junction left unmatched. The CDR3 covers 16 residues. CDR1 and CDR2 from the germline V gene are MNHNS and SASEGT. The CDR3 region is CASSERRQGVSPEAFF. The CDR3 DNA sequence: TGTGCCAGCAGTGAACGGAGACAGGGGGTCTCCCCTGAAGCTTTCTTT.

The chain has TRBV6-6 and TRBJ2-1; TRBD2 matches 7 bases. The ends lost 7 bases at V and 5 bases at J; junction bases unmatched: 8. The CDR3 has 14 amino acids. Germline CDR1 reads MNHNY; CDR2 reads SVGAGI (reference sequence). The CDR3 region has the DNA TGTGCCAGCATACGGAGGGAGGGAGACAATGAGCAGTTCTTC. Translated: CASIRREGDNEQFF.

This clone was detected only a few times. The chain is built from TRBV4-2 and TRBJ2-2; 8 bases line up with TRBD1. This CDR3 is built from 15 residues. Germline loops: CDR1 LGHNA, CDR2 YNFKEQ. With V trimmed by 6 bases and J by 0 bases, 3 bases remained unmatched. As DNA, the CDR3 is TGTGCCAGCAGTATACAGGGGGCGAACACCGGGGAGCTGTTTTTT. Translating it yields CASSIQGANTGELFF.

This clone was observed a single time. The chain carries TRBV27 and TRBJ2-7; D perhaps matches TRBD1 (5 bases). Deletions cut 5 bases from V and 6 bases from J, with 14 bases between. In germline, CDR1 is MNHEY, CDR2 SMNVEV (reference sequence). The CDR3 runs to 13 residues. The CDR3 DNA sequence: TGTGCCAGCAGTCCCACAGGCTATAGCGAGCAGTACTTC. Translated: CASSPTGYSEQYF.

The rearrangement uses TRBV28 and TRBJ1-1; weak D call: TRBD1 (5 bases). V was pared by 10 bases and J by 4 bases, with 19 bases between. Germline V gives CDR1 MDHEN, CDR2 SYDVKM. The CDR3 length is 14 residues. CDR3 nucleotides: TGTGCCACCCGATCCCCGGGGGGTTCCACTGAAGCTTTCTTT. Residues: CATRSPGGSTEAFF. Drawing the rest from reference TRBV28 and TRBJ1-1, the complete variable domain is DVKVTQSSRYLVKRTGEKVFLECVQDMDHENMFWYRQDPGLGLRLIYFSYDVKMKEKGDIPEGYSVSREKKERFSLILESASTNQTSMYLCATRSPGGSTEAFFGQGTRLTVV.